A selection of T cell receptor beta chains follows, all from one sample in a study of PD-1 blockade in classical Hodgkin lymphoma. Repertoires were generated with immunoSEQ multiplex PCR, while TCRdb's copy carries only in-frame clones and drops some. Of 70,000 or so clones listed, over 90% were seen once; the top ten hold about 2.6%. The specimen sequenced was peripheral blood mononuclear cells (PBMCs). The receptors shown here come from a human donor with classical Hodgkin lymphoma. The CDR3 runs from the conserved cysteine through the conserved F or W. D genes are given only for firm matches. Only some rows state a clone size, as once, few, many or a class for expanded clones.

TRBJ1-2 | - | TRBV6-5 | - | TGTGCCAGCAGTTTCTCGTCCGGGACTAACTATGGCTACACCTTC | CASSFSSGTNYGYTF
TRBJ2-7 | - | TRBV11-1 | TRBD1 | TGTGCCAGCAGTCCCGGGACAGGTTTTTACGAGCAGTACTTC | CASSPGTGFYEQYF
TRBJ2-7 | - | TRBV15 | TRBD2 | TGTGCCACCAGCAGAGAGTCCGGGACTAGCGGGCGGCGGTACGAGCAGTACTTC | CATSRESGTSGRRYEQYF
TRBJ2-3 | - | TRBV5-1 | - | TGCGCCAGCAGCATCGGACCCGCAGATACGCAGTATTTT | CASSIGPADTQYF
TRBJ1-2 | - | TRBV6-5 | - | TGTGCCAGCAGTTACCCCGGACATTCCGGGTACACCTTC | CASSYPGHSGYTF
TRBJ1-5 | - | TRBV10-3 | - | TGTGCCATCAGGGGGGAGGGTCCCAATCAGCCCCAGCATTTT | CAIRGEGPNQPQHF
TRBJ1-5 | - | TRBV7-9 | - | TGTGCCAGCAGCCCGGACGGAGGGAAAGCTCAGCCCCAGCATTTT | CASSPDGGKAQPQHF
TRBJ1-1 | - | TRBV7-8 | - | TGTGCCAGCAGCTTAGAGAGCCCGAACACTGAAGCTTTCTTT | CASSLESPNTEAFF
TRBJ2-5 | - | TRBV7-2 | TRBD1 | TGTGCCAGCAGCTTAGAAGGCAGGGGGTGGGAAGAGACCCAGTACTTC | CASSLEGRGWEETQYF
TRBJ1-5 | - | TRBV19 | - | TGTGCCAGTAGGACCAGGGGTAGCAATCAGCCCCAGCATTTT | CASRTRGSNQPQHF
TRBJ1-5 | - | TRBV28 | - | TGTGCCAGCACGCAGGTCAATCAGCCCCAGCATTTT | CASTQVNQPQHF
TRBJ2-7 | - | TRBV27 | - | TGTGCCAGCAGTTTAGCTACTAGCACGCACGAGCAGTACTTC | CASSLATSTHEQYF
TRBJ1-2 | - | TRBV29-1 | - | TGCAGCGTTTTTGCAGGGCCGGTCTATGGCTACACCTTC | CSVFAGPVYGYTF
TRBJ2-7 | - | TRBV18 | - | TGTGCCAGCTCACCAAGGGGCTACGAGCAGTACTTC | CASSPRGYEQYF
TRBJ2-1 | - | TRBV15 | TRBD2 | TGTGCCACCAGCAGAGGGGGCAGGACTAGCGGGAGTATCGGCTCCTACAATGAGCAGTTCTTC | CATSRGGRTSGSIGSYNEQFF
TRBJ2-3 | - | TRBV6-5 | - | TGTGCCAGCAGTTCCCTTAGGGGTTCAGTTCCAGATACGCAGTATTTT | CASSSLRGSVPDTQYF
TRBJ1-2 | - | TRBV5-1 | TRBD1 | TGCGCCAGCAGCTGGACAGGGGAGACCTATGGCTACACCTTC | CASSWTGETYGYTF
TRBJ2-7 | - | TRBV28 | TRBD1 | TGTGCCAGCAGCAGCGACAGGGCGATTGAGTACTTC | CASSSDRAIEYF
TRBJ1-4 | - | TRBV9 | - | TGTGCCAGCAGCGTAGGCGCAGTCTTTACAGAAAAACTGTTTTTT | CASSVGAVFTEKLFF
TRBJ1-5 | - | TRBV2 | TRBD1 | TGTGCCAGCAGTGGGGATAGGGGACAGTCTAATCAGCCCCAGCATTTT | CASSGDRGQSNQPQHF
TRBJ2-1 | - | TRBV19 | - | TGTGCCAGTAGTATTCGAAGAGGTGAGCAGTTCTTC | CASSIRRGEQFF
TRBJ1-3 | - | TRBV9 | - | TGTGCCAGCAGCGTAGTTTATGGGACTGGAAACACCATATATTTT | CASSVVYGTGNTIYF
TRBJ2-7 | once | TRBV2 | - | TGTGCCAGCAGTGAAGGGCCCAGCCCGAAGTACTTC | CASSEGPSPKYF
TRBJ1-2 | - | TRBV7-9 | - | TGTGCCAGCAGCTTACAAAATGGCTACACCTTC | CASSLQNGYTF
TRBJ2-7 | - | TRBV25-1 | TRBD2 | TGTGCCAGCAGCTCCGCGGGGGGGAGTGGGGAGCAGTACTTC | CASSSAGGSGEQYF
TRBJ1-4 | - | TRBV5-1 | TRBD1 | TGCGCCAGCACTAAGGGACAGGGGAATGAAAAACTGTTTTTT | CASTKGQGNEKLFF
TRBJ1-2 | - | TRBV27 | - | TGTGCCAGCAGTCGAGAATTACAGAGGACTACGGATGGCTACACCTTC | CASSRELQRTTDGYTF
TRBJ1-4 | - | TRBV6-1 | TRBD1 | TGTGCCAGCAGATTAGGGGGCGCCGGGGAAAAACTGTTTTTT | CASRLGGAGEKLFF
TRBJ2-7 | - | TRBV6-6 | - | TGTGCCAGCAGTTATCAGGGGTCCTACGAGCAGTACTTC | CASSYQGSYEQYF
TRBJ2-1 | - | TRBV7-9 | - | TGTGCCAGCAGCTTTAAAGGGCGGCTCAATCGAGAAGAGCAGTTCTTC | CASSFKGRLNREEQFF
TRBJ1-2 | - | TRBV5-4 | - | TGTGCCAGCAGCTTGGTGCGGGGGTCGTATGGCTACACCTTC | CASSLVRGSYGYTF
TRBJ2-2 | - | TRBV19 | - | TGTGCCGCAGCCCCGAGGAGGGCTCACACCGGGGAGCTGTTTTTT | CAAAPRRAHTGELFF
TRBJ2-1 | - | TRBV6-5 | - | TGTGCCAGCCGCCTACGAGGGAATGTGGGTGAGCAGTTCTTC | CASRLRGNVGEQFF
TRBJ1-5 | - | TRBV5-8 | - | TGTGCCAGCAGCTTGGTTTATGGGGGTTCCCGCAATCAGCCCCAGCATTTT | CASSLVYGGSRNQPQHF
TRBJ2-1 | once | TRBV27 | TRBD1 | TGTGCCAGCAGCCCCCGGGACAGGGATTCCACCTACAATGAGCAGTTCTTC | CASSPRDRDSTYNEQFF
TRBJ2-4 | - | TRBV19 | - | TGTGCCAGTAGTATCTTAGGGGCCAAAAACATTCAGTACTTC | CASSILGAKNIQYF
TRBJ2-3 | once | TRBV9 | - | TGTGCCAGCAGCGCCGACACAGATACGCAGTATTTT | CASSADTDTQYF
TRBJ1-2 | - | TRBV6-5 | TRBD1 | TGTGCCAGCAGTTCCGGGACAGGGAACTATGGCTACACCTTC | CASSSGTGNYGYTF
TRBJ1-1 | - | TRBV5-4 | - | TGTGCCAGCAGCTTGATCAACCAGGCTAACACTGAAGCTTTCTTT | CASSLINQANTEAFF
TRBJ2-7 | once | TRBV28 | TRBD2 | TGTGCCAGCAGTCCCCCTAGCGGGAGCTACGAGCAGTACTTC | CASSPPSGSYEQYF
TRBJ1-5 | - | TRBV5-1 | - | TGCGCCAGCAGCTTGGTAGGGGAGGGCAATCAGCCCCAGCATTTT | CASSLVGEGNQPQHF
TRBJ1-2 | - | TRBV15 | - | TGTGCCACCAGCAGCCCCTATGGCTACACCTTC | CATSSPYGYTF
TRBJ2-3 | - | TRBV7-2 | TRBD2 | TGTGCCAGCAGCTTTGGGACTAGCGGGGGGGCGATAGATACGCAGTATTTT | CASSFGTSGGAIDTQYF
TRBJ2-3 | - | TRBV2 | TRBD2 | TGTGCCAGCAGTGTAGTGGCGGGGGGTGGCACAGATACGCAGTATTTT | CASSVVAGGGTDTQYF
TRBJ2-7 | - | TRBV10-3 | - | TGTGCCATCAGTGAGTCGACTCCGGGACCGAGCTACGAGCAGTACTTC | CAISESTPGPSYEQYF
TRBJ2-7 | - | TRBV2 | - | TGTGCCAGCAGAAGACAGTCCTACGAGCAGTACTTC | CASRRQSYEQYF
TRBJ1-1 | once | TRBV5-1 | - | TGCGCCAGCAGCTTGATTGTAAGCACTGAAGCTTTCTTT | CASSLIVSTEAFF
TRBJ1-1 | - | TRBV29-1 | TRBD1 | TGCAGCGTTGAACGACAGGGGGGGCTCACTGAAGCTTTCTTT | CSVERQGGLTEAFF
TRBJ2-2 | - | TRBV7-6 | - | TGTGCCAGCAGCTGGGAATCCGGGGAGCTGTTTTTT | CASSWESGELFF